This T cell receptor (beta chain) is drawn from a study of beta chain features in type 1 diabetes. The study's findings and limits: A pattern of fewer insertions and more deletions at VDJ junctions was seen in type 1 diabetes patients. TCRB CDR3s from Type 1 diabetes patients were moderately but significantly shorter in all four CD4+ subsets.

The isolated RNA, all of it, was reverse transcribed, so expressed TCRB transcripts were what got sequenced. The table came from immunoSEQ multiplex PCR; TCRdb's copy has only in-frame clones and leaves some out. The sample contains fewer than 350,000 clones, roughly 15% of which appear only once. As concerns this clone: Its antigen remains unknown.

The clonotype was recovered from a man aged 18 to 35 with type 1 diabetes. What was sequenced was naive CD4+ T cells from blood.

CDR3 residues: CAISESLALTEAFF. The CDR3 coding sequence is TGTGCCATCAGTGAGTCCTTGGCCCTTACCGAAGCTTTCTTT. V is TRBV10-3 and J is TRBJ1-1; no firm D call. This CDR3 has 14 amino acids. The V and J ends lost 0 bases and 8 bases respectively, with 13 bases between them. Per germline, CDR1 ENHRY and CDR2 SYGVKD.